This TCR beta chain derives from a study of beta chain features in type 1 diabetes (dated by TCRdb to 2016 to 2019). Broadly, across the study: Patients and healthy donors did not differ in mean age, gender distribution, total cell number or subset yield. Across all samples, approximately 98,000,000 sorted cells were examined, and cell number per subset correlated strongly with RNA yield. The study compared the TCRB repertoires of sorted circulating CD4+ T cell subsets in recently diagnosed type 1 diabetes patients with those in matched healthy donors. Whereas all 28 donors provided naive and central memory subsets, regulatory and stem cell-like memory subsets were isolated from just 8 patients and roughly 8 healthy donors.

What the work shows at the level of the full study, not this receptor alone: At VDJ recombination sites, patients with type 1 diabetes made fewer insertions and deleted more nucleotides, a pattern implying thymic rearrangement abnormalities. Only small numbers of individuals were included in the HLA sub-analyses, which left unresolved whether HLA type had any influence on TCRB rearrangement. Because cDNA rather than genomic DNA was sequenced, highly expressing activated cells could have been over-represented, although no difference in activation and CD3 levels was found between groups. Type 1 diabetes patients showed a moderate but significant shortening of TCRB CDR3 length in all four CD4+ subsets. PCR might favor shorter templates, but patient and control samples were amplified and corrected together, so any skew would affect both groups equally. Naive, central memory and regulatory TCRB repertoires appeared to be more alike among patients than among healthy donors.

The High Capacity cDNA Reverse Transcription Kit was used to reverse transcribe all of the isolated RNA, meaning that expressed TCRB transcripts were what got sequenced. Naive, central memory and regulatory T cell samples underwent deep immunoSEQ sequencing, averaging about 3.57 million total reads per sample. Sorted cells were lysed in RLT buffer and RNA was extracted with DNase-treated RNeasy Micro or Mini kits, depending on cell number. To prevent cross-contamination, each cell subset was processed individually, whereas patient and healthy donor samples were processed jointly. TCRB sequences were amplified from cDNA with the immunoSEQ multiplex PCR, producing 87-bp fragments spanning the CDR3 region. Sequencing of the amplicons was performed on the Illumina HiSeq platform. In the paper's pipeline: PCR bias was computationally corrected using synthetic template baselines, reads within Hamming distance 2 were collapsed, and singletons that could not be merged were discarded. By aligning reads against IMGT, V, D and J genes, CDR3 length, and insertions or deletions at six rearrangement sites were assigned. Clonotype counts were normalized to sorted cell number within each subset before computing true diversity and Gini coefficients with the tcR R package. The overlap coefficient, calculated on TCRB nucleotide sequences, was used to measure repertoire sharing. Here the immuneACCESS table is served through TCRdb, limited to in-frame sequences with V and J called. Missing clones are a known gap in these copies; in checked studies unresolved V genes cover under half, and the rest lacks a known reason. V, J and clone size are those of that table, while D and trimming were read from the DNA. The sample data list a few hundred thousand clones, and roughly a tenth of these were observed just once. The ten largest clones capture 1% to 1.5% of the sample.

From each donor, a single peripheral blood sample of approximately 0.11 L on average was drawn into heparinised tubes. Naive, central memory, regulatory and stem cell-like memory CD4+ T cells were sorted on a BD FACSAria II using a panel including CD45RO, CCR7, CD25, CD127, CD95 and CD27. Purity was above 98% for every sorted population. PBMCs were separated immediately by Lymphoprep density gradient centrifugation and were stained directly, without being cultured. So that batch effects would be minimized, each experiment stained and sorted samples in pairs, pairing one healthy donor with one patient. From V the trimming removes 6 bases and from J it removes 1 base, while the gene matches leave 5 bases of the junction unaccounted for. Via the germline V gene, CDR1 is SGHRS and CDR2 YFSETQ. The CDR3 contains 15 residues, cysteine and phenylalanine counted. Here the CDR3 DNA is all that survives: 45 bases in frame from base 1.

This clone was seen a few times. Its binding antigen is unknown. There are no base qualities to consult, and no much larger clone falls within one base. This TCR came from a man aged 18-30 years in good health. Recombination linked TRBV5-1 to TRBJ2-3, with 10 bases matching TRBD2. The specimen was central memory CD4+ T cells from blood. The nucleotide sequence reads TGCGCCAGCAAGTCCGGGACTAGCGGCACAGATACGCAGTATTTT. It specifies CASKSGTSGTDTQYF.